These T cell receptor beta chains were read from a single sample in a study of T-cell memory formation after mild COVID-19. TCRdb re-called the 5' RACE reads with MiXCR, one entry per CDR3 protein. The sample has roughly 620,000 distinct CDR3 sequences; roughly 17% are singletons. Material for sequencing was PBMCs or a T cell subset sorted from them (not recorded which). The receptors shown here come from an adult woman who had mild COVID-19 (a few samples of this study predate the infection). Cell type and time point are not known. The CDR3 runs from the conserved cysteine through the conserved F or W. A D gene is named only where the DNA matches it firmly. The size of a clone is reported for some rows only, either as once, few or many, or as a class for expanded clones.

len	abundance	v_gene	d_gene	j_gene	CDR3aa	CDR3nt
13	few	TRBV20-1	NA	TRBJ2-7	CSASRTASYEQYF	TGCAGTGCTAGCCGGACAGCCTCCTACGAGCAGTACTTC
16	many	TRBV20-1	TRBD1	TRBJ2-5	CSARDPGTGDAETQYF	TGCAGTGCTAGAGATCCCGGGACAGGGGACGCAGAGACCCAGTACTTC
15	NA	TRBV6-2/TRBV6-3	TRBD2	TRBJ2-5	CASTTRGVQLETQYF	TGTGCCAGCACTACGCGGGGGGTACAACTGGAGACCCAGTACTTC
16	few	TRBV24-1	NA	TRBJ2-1	CATSDPEGASYNEQFF	TGTGCCACCAGTGATCCGGAGGGGGCTTCCTACAATGAGCAGTTCTTC
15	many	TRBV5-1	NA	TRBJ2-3	CASSLVGVSTDTQYF	TGCGCCAGCAGCTTGGTCGGGGTCAGCACAGATACGCAGTATTTT
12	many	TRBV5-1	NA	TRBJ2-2	CASSSNTGELFF	TGTGCCAGCAGCTCGAACACCGGGGAGCTGTTTTTT
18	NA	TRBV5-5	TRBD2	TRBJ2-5	CASSLSLHSGGAKETQYF	TGTGCCAGCAGCTTGTCCCTTCATAGCGGGGGGGCCAAAGAGACCCAGTACTTC
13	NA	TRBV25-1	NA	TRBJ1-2	CASSEYGSYGYTF	TGTGCCAGCAGTGAATACGGCAGCTATGGCTACACCTTC
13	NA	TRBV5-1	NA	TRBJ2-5	CASSLGGFETQYF	TGCGCCAGCAGCTTGGGTGGGTTTGAGACCCAGTACTTC
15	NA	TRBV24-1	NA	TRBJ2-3	CATSAGGVEADTQYF	TGTGCCACCAGCGCTGGAGGGGTGGAGGCAGATACGCAGTATTTT
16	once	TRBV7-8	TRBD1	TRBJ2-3	CASSSLKGTGADTQYF	TGTGCCAGCAGCTCCCTAAAGGGGACAGGGGCAGATACGCAGTATTTT